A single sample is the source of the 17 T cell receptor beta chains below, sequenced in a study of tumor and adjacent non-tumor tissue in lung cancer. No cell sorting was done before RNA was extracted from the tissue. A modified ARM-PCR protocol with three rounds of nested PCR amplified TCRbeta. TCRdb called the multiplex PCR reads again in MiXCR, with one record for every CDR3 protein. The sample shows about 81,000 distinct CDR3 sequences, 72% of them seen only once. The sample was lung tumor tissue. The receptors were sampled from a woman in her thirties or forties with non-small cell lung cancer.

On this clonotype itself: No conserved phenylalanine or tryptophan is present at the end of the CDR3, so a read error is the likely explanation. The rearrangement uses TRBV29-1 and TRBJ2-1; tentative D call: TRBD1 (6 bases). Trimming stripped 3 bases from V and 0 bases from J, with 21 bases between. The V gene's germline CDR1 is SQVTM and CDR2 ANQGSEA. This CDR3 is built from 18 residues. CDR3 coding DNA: TGCAGCGTTGAGGGGGCGGAGGATAGGTCTAGCTCCTACAATGAGCAGTTCCTC. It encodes CSVEGAEDRSSSYNEQFL.

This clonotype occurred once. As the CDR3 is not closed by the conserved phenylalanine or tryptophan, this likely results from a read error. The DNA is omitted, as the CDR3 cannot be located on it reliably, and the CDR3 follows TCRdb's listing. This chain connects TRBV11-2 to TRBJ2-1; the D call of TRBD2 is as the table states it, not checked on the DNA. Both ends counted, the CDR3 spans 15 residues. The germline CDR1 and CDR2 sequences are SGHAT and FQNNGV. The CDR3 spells CASSLRLAAHNEQFL.

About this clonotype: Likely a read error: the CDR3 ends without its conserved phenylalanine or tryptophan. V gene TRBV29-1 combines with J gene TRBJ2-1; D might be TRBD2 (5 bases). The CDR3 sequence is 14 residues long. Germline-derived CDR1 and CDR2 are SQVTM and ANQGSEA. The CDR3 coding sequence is TGCAGGGTTGCTAGACTAACGAACTCCAATGAGCAGTTCATC. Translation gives CRVARLTNSNEQFI.

In DNA form, the CDR3 reads TGTGCCAGCAGTTTGCAGCCCGGGACTAGCGCCTATCTCTCCTACGAGCAGTACTTC. Encoded protein: CASSLQPGTSAYLSYEQYF. The rearrangement links TRBV28 to TRBJ2-7, with TRBD2 identical over 10 bases. V dropped 3 bases and J dropped 0; count of bases not matched to a gene: 14. CDR1 and CDR2 (germline): MDHEN, SYDVKM. This CDR3 region has 19 residues.

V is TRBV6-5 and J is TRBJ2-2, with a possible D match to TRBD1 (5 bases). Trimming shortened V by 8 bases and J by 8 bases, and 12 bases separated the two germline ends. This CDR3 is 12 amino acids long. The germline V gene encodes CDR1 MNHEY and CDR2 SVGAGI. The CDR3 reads CASYRTPGELFF. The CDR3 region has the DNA TGTGCCAGCTATAGGACACCAGGGGAGCTGTTTTTT.

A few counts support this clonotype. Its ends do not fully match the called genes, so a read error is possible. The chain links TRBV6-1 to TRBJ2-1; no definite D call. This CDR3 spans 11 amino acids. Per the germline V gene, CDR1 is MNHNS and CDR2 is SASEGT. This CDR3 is CASSGIFEQIF. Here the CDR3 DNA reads TGTGCCAGCAGTGGTATCTTTGAGCAGATCTTC.

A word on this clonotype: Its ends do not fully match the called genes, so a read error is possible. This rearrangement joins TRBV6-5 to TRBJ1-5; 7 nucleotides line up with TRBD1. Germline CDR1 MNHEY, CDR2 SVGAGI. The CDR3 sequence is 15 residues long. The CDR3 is CVSSYTTGAHEPQHF. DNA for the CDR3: TGTGTCAGCAGTTACACCACAGGGGCACATGAGCCCCAGCATTTT.

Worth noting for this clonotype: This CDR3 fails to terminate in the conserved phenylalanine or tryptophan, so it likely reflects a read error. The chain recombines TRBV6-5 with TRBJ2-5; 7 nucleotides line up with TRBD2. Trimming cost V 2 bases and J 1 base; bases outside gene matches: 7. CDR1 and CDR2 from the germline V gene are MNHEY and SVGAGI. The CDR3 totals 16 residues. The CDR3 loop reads CASSYGASGGQETQYS. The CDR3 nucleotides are TGTGCCAGCAGTTACGGGGCTAGCGGTGGCCAAGAGACCCAGTACTCC.

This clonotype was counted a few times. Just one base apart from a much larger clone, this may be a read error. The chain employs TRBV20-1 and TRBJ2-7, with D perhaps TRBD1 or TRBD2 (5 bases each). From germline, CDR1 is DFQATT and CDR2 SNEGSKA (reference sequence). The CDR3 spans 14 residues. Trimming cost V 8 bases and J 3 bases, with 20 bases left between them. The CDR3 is CSILTGTTGYEQYF. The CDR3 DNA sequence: TGCAGTATACTGACCGGGACGACGGGCTACGAGCAGTACTTC.

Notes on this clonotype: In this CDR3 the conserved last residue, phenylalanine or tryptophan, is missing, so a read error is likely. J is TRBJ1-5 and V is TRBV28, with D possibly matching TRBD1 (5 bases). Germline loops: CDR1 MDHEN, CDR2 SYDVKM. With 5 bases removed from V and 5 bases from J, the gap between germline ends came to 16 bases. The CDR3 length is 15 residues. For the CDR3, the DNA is TGTGCCAGCAGTCCCCTTCGGGGCACCTATCAGCCCCAGCATTTA. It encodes CASSPLRGTYQPQHL.

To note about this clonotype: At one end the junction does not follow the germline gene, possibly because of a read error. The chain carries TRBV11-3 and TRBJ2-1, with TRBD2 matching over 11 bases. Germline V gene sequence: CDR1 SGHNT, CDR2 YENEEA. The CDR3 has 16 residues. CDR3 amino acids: CASSDQGLAANSEQFF. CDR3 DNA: TGTGCCAGCAGCGATCAGGGACTAGCGGCCAACAGTGAGCAGTTCTTT.

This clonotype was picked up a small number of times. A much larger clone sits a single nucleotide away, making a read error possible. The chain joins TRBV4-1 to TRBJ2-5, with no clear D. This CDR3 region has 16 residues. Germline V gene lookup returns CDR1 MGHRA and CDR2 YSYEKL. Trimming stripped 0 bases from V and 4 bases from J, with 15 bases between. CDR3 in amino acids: CASSQEPVTIGETQYF. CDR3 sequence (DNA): TGCGCCAGCAGCCAAGAGCCGGTAACAATTGGAGAGACCCAGTACTTC.

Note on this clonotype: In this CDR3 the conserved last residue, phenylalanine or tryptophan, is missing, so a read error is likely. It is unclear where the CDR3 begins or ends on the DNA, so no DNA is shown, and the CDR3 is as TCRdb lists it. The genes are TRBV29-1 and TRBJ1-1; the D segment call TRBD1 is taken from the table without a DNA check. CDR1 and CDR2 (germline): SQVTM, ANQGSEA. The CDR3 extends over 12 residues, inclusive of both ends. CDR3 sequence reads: CNVRAGFTEAYS.

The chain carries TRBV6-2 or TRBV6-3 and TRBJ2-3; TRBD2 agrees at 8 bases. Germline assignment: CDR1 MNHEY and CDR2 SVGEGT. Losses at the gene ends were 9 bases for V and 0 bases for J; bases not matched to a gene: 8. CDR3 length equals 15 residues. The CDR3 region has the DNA TGTGCCAGGAGCCCGGCTAGCGGGAGCACAGATACGCAGTATTTT. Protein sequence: CARSPASGSTDTQYF.

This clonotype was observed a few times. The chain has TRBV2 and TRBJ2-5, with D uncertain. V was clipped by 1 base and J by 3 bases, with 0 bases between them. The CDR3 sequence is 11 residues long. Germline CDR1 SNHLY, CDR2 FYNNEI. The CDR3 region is CASSEEETQYF. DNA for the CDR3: TGTGCCAGCAGTGAAGAAGAGACCCAGTACTTC.

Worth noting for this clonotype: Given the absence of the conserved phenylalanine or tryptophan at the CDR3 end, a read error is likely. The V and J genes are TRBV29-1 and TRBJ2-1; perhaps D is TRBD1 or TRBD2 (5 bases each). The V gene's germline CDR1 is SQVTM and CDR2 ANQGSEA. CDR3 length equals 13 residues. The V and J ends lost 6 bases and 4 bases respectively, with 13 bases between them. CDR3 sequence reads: CSVKRTLYNEQFM. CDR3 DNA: TGCAGCGTAAAGCGGACACTTTACAATGAGCAGTTCATG.

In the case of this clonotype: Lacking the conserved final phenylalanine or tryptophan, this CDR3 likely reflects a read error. CDR3 bases: TGTGCCAGCAGGCACAGGGTGGGCGGGGAGCTGTTTTTA. Translated, it gives CASRHRVGGELFL. The genes are TRBV6-1 and TRBJ2-2; maybe TRBD1 (6 bases). Trimming removed 6 bases from V and 7 bases from J, with 12 bases in between. Germline V gives CDR1 MNHNS, CDR2 SASEGT. This CDR3 has 13 residues.